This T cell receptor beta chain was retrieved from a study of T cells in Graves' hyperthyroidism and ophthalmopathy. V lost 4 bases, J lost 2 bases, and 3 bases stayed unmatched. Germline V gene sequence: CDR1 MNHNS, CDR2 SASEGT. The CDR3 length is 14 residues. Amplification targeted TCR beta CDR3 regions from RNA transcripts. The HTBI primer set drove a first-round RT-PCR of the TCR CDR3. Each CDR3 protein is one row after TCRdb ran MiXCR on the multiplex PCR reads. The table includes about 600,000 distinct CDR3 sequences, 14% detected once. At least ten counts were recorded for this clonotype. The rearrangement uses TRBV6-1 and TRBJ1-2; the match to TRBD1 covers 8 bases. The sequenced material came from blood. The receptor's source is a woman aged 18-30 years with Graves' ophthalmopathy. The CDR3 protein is CASSGDRLNYGYTF. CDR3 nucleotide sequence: TGTGCCAGCAGTGGGGACAGGCTCAACTATGGCTACACCTTC.